This passage covers 19 T cell receptor beta chains from one sample sequenced in a study of blood T cells in healthy people across ages. A second roughly 7 to 11 cycle PCR used barcoded and J-beta primers. TCRdb itself ran the 5' RACE reads through MiXCR, one entry per CDR3 protein. The sample consists of 1.5 million to 2 million distinct CDR3 sequences, roughly 49% of them appearing once. Sequenced sample: blood. The receptors here all came from a woman aged 35 to 49 in good health.

V and J are TRBV20-1 and TRBJ2-3; 7 nucleotides align to TRBD1. Germline V CDR1 and CDR2: DFQATT, SNEGSKA (reference sequence). V lost 3 bases and J lost 6; bases outside the gene matches: 12. There are 15 residues in the CDR3. CDR3: CSARVGTGASDTQYF. The CDR3 DNA follows: TGCAGTGCTAGGGTCGGAACAGGGGCCTCGGATACGCAGTATTTT.

The genes are TRBV20-1 and TRBJ2-5; 8 nucleotides match TRBD1. This CDR3 comprises 13 residues. V trimming: 8 bases; J trimming: 11 bases; junction bases outside the gene matches: 16. The germline V gene encodes CDR1 DFQATT and CDR2 SNEGSKA (reference sequence). The DNA of the CDR3 is TGCAGTCATGGGGGCAGGGGGCTTAATGAGCAGTACTTC. Translating it yields CSHGGRGLNEQYF.

This clonotype was picked up one time. This chain joins TRBV15 and TRBJ1-5, with D hard to call. CDR1 is LNHNV and CDR2 is YYDKDF in the germline V gene (reference sequence). This CDR3 spans 15 amino acids. The germline V and J ends were trimmed by 5 bases and 2 bases, with 13 bases remaining between them. The CDR3 region has the DNA TGTGCCACCAGCCGCGGGTCGGCGGGCAATCAGCCCCAGCATTTT. Protein sequence: CATSRGSAGNQPQHF.

The chain uses TRBV28 and TRBJ2-3, with 7 bases aligning to TRBD1. V lost 2 bases, J lost 1 base, and 3 bases stayed unmatched. CDR1 is MDHEN, CDR2 SYDVKM, per germline. The CDR3 consists of 15 residues. The DNA for the CDR3 is TGTGCCAGCAGTTTAACAACAGGGGGCACAGATACGCAGTATTTT. This sequence encodes CASSLTTGGTDTQYF. The full variable domain, completed using reference TRBV28 and TRBJ2-3, is DVKVTQSSRYLVKRTGEKVFLECVQDMDHENMFWYRQDPGLGLRLIYFSYDVKMKEKGDIPEGYSVSREKKERFSLILESASTNQTSMYLCASSLTTGGTDTQYFGPGTRLTVL.

This clonotype has only a few counts. The rearrangement links TRBV7-2 to TRBJ2-3; 7 bases align to TRBD1. The CDR3 is 15 residues long. The germline V gene encodes CDR1 SGHTA and CDR2 FQGNSA. V gave up 1 base and J gave up 2 bases; unmatched junction bases: 3. The CDR3 loop is CASSLGGQNTDTQYF. The CDR3, as DNA: TGTGCCAGCAGCTTAGGGGGACAGAACACAGATACGCAGTATTTT.

This clonotype has just a few counts. V is TRBV4-3 and J is TRBJ2-4; no clear D gene. This CDR3 is 14 amino acids long. In germline, CDR1 is LGHNA, CDR2 YSLEER. V was cut by 3 bases and J by 8 bases, with 14 bases left in between. CDR3 in DNA: TGCGCCAGCAGCCAGGGAACGGGCGTGGACATTCAGTACTTC. Translating it yields CASSQGTGVDIQYF.

This clonotype was detected only a few times. The chain uses TRBV2 and TRBJ2-7; 8 bases align to TRBD2. The CDR3 is made up of 13 amino acids. V was pared by 7 bases and J by 6 bases, with 8 bases of the junction left unmatched. Germline CDR1 is SNHLY and CDR2 is FYNNEI. The CDR3 sequence is CASNLGLGSEQYF. The CDR3 DNA reads TGTGCCAGCAACCTGGGACTAGGGAGCGAGCAGTACTTC.

The rearrangement links TRBV4-2 to TRBJ1-5, with 9 bases lining up with TRBD1. CDR3 length: 14 residues. After removal of 7 bases from V and 9 bases from J, the junction contained 10 bases not matched to a gene. In germline, CDR1 is LGHNA, CDR2 YNFKEQ. The CDR3 here is CASKPQGAGGPQHF. In nucleotides, the CDR3 is TGTGCCAGCAAACCACAGGGGGCCGGGGGGCCCCAGCATTTT.

The gene calls are TRBV7-2 and TRBJ2-5; D is uncertain. The V end was cut by 1 base, the J end by 5 bases, with 14 bases between. The CDR3 covers 15 residues. Germline V gene data show CDR1 as SGHTA and CDR2 as FQGNSA. The CDR3, as DNA: TGTGCCAGCAGCTTAGGCTTAGACCAACGGGAGACCCAGTACTTC. This codes for CASSLGLDQRETQYF.

This clonotype has a handful of counts. V gene TRBV6-5 combines with J gene TRBJ2-1; possibly TRBD1 or TRBD2 for D (5 bases each). The CDR3 is 13 residues long. Germline assignment: CDR1 MNHEY and CDR2 SVGAGI. Trimming stripped 0 bases from V and 14 bases from J, with 14 bases between. The CDR3 here is CASSYSLGRWKFF. As DNA, the CDR3 is TGTGCCAGCAGTTACTCACTGGGACGGTGGAAGTTCTTC.

The chain is built from TRBV21-1 and TRBJ1-5. TRBV21-1 corresponds to a pseudogene. This CDR3 has 16 amino acids. CDR3 DNA sequence: TGTGCCAGCAGCCAACAAGCCGGTTATAGCAATCAGCCCCAGCATTTT. This sequence encodes CASSQQAGYSNQPQHF.

V gene TRBV6-5 combines with J gene TRBJ2-5; 11 bases fit TRBD2. The CDR3 is 19 residues long. The germline gives CDR1 MNHEY, CDR2 SVGAGI. V lost 1 base, J lost 1 base, and 11 bases stayed unmatched. The CDR3 sequence: CASSYLSLAGEPFQETQYF. CDR3 DNA: TGTGCCAGCAGTTACTTATCACTAGCGGGGGAACCCTTCCAAGAGACCCAGTACTTC.

The CDR3 DNA follows: TGTGCCAGCAGTTTATGGCAGGGGTCTTCCTACTCTAACTATGGCTACACCTTC. Its protein is CASSLWQGSSYSNYGYTF. The V gene is TRBV28, the J gene TRBJ1-2, with a tentative D call TRBD1 (6 bases). V lost 0 bases and J lost 0, with 17 bases in between. The length of the CDR3 is 18 residues. The germline V gene has CDR1 MDHEN and CDR2 SYDVKM.

V usage is TRBV7-2 and J usage is TRBJ2-7; TRBD2 is a possible D gene (5 bases). Trimming left V 4 bases short and J 2 bases short, with 15 bases between. CDR1 is SGHTA, CDR2 FQGNSA, per germline. The length of the CDR3 is 15 residues. CDR3 sequence reads: CASSSLVGRTYEQYF. CDR3 coding DNA: TGTGCCAGCAGCTCCCTTGTGGGGAGAACCTACGAGCAGTACTTC.

The chain couples TRBV3-1 to TRBJ2-1; D assignment may be TRBD1 or TRBD2 (6 bases each). The CDR3 runs to 15 residues. Germline V gene sequence: CDR1 LGHDT, CDR2 YNNKEL (reference sequence). The ends were cut back, 4 bases at V and 6 bases at J, with 16 bases in the middle. This CDR3 reads CASSRVGGLRNEQFF. The CDR3 coding sequence is TGTGCCAGCAGCCGGGTCGGGGGCCTTCGCAATGAGCAGTTCTTC.

This clonotype was seen more than once but under ten times. The chain combines TRBV7-2 with TRBJ2-5; D remains ambiguous. This CDR3 comprises 14 residues. Trimming cost V 4 bases and J 1 base, with 10 bases left between them. CDR1 and CDR2 (germline): SGHTA, FQGNSA. CDR3 DNA: TGTGCCAGCAGCTCCATATCCGGCCAAGAGACCCAGTACTTC. It encodes CASSSISGQETQYF.

The rearrangement uses TRBV5-1 and TRBJ1-1, with D possibly TRBD1 on 6 matching bases. The CDR3 loop spans 13 amino acids. Germline CDR1 reads SGHRS; CDR2 reads YFSETQ. V was cut by 7 bases and J by 4 bases, with 14 bases left in between. The CDR3 protein is CASGEGGPTEAFF. CDR3 DNA sequence: TGCGCCAGCGGGGAGGGGGGGCCCACTGAAGCTTTCTTT.

The V and J genes are TRBV29-1 and TRBJ2-1; D perhaps matches TRBD2 (5 bases). CDR3 length: 9 amino acids. V shed 4 bases and J shed 10 bases, with 5 bases lying between them. Germline V gives CDR1 SQVTM, CDR2 ANQGSEA. In DNA, the CDR3 is TGCAGCGTTGCGGGAGAGCAGTTCTTC. Its translation: CSVAGEQFF.

The chain couples TRBV24-1 to TRBJ1-2; D is uncertain. V lost 5 bases and J lost 0, with 18 bases in between. The CDR3 has 17 residues. CDR1 is KGHDR, CDR2 SFDVKD, per germline. CDR3 DNA sequence: TGTGCCACCAGTGTGGCCCCTCCAGACGGCACTAACTATGGCTACACCTTC. Its protein product is CATSVAPPDGTNYGYTF.